Below are 12 T cell receptor beta chains sequenced from a single sample in a study of cytomegalovirus exposure and HLA in healthy donors. Researchers ran the PCR with 60 Vbeta and 13 Jbeta primers. Profiled with immunoSEQ multiplex PCR; TCRdb holds only in-frame clones, not every one. The sample lists some 56,000 clones; roughly four fifths were seen once. The sequencing sample was made of PBMCs. All receptors come from a man over 45 in good health and CMV-seronegative.

The V and J genes are TRBV5-8 and TRBJ1-6; no clear D. Between the trimmed V and J ends, which lost 4 bases and 10 bases, there was a span of 9 bases. Germline-derived CDR1 and CDR2 are SGHTS and YDEGEE. The CDR3 is 12 amino acids. CDR3 DNA sequence: TGTGCCAGCAGCGTGGTTGGCTCACCCCTCCACTTT. Its translation: CASSVVGSPLHF.

This clone occurred a few times. V usage is TRBV7-2 and J usage is TRBJ1-2; TRBD1 matches at 11 bases. The germline gives CDR1 SGHTA, CDR2 FQGNSA. The CDR3 has 15 residues. Unmatched junction bases numbered 4, after V lost 1 base and J lost 6 bases. The CDR3 nucleotides read TGTGCCAGCAGCTTAGTCTTGGGACAGGGGGATGGCTACACCTTC. Translated, it gives CASSLVLGQGDGYTF. The entire variable domain, with the rest obtained from reference TRBV7-2 and TRBJ1-2, is as follows: GAGVSQSPSNKVTEKGKDVELRCDPISGHTALYWYRQSLGQGLEFLIYFQGNSAPDKSGLPSDRFSAERTGGSVSTLTIQRTQQEDSAVYLCASSLVLGQGDGYTFGSGTRLTVV.

The gene calls are TRBV9 and TRBJ2-3; D might be TRBD2 (7 bases). Per the germline V gene, CDR1 is SGDLS and CDR2 is YYNGEE. The V end was cut by 2 bases, the J end by 4 bases, with 14 bases between. There are 15 residues in the CDR3. The CDR3 DNA reads as TGTGCCAGCAGCGTCGATGGGGGGGCCCCAGATACGCAGTATTTT. Amino acids: CASSVDGGAPDTQYF.

In DNA, the CDR3 is TGCAGCGTTGAAGATTACGGAGCCTCTAACTATGGCTACACCTTC. It yields the protein CSVEDYGASNYGYTF. This sequence joins TRBV29-1 and TRBJ1-2; no reliable D call. Deletions cut 0 bases from V and 0 bases from J, with 11 bases between. Germline V CDR1 and CDR2: SQVTM, ANQGSEA. The CDR3 sequence is 15 residues long.

The rearrangement uses TRBV19 and TRBJ2-1; D possibly corresponds to TRBD2 (6 bases). CDR1 is LNHDA, CDR2 SQIVND, per germline (reference sequence). V was trimmed by 5 bases and J by 3 bases, leaving 8 bases between them. CDR3 size: 13 residues. The CDR3 DNA follows: TGTGCCAGTAGTGTGGGGGGCTACAATGAGCAGTTCTTC. Its translation is CASSVGGYNEQFF.

V gene TRBV5-1 combines with J gene TRBJ2-3, with D possibly being TRBD2 (6 bases). The CDR3 spans 17 residues. V lost 7 bases and J lost 2, with 23 bases in between. CDR1 SGHRS and CDR2 YFSETQ come from the germline V gene. The CDR3 DNA follows: TGCGCCAGCCATGAGCCGCATGGCGGGGATTCCACAGATACGCAGTATTTT. Translation: CASHEPHGGDSTDTQYF.

The chain links TRBV9 to TRBJ2-7, with 7 positions matching TRBD1. Germline V CDR1 and CDR2: SGDLS, YYNGEE. The CDR3 has 14 residues. V dropped 0 bases and J dropped 7; count of bases not matched to a gene: 7. The CDR3 DNA reads TGTGCCAGCAGCGTAGAGGGGGCCCCATATGAGCAGTACTTC. Amino acid sequence: CASSVEGAPYEQYF.

The chain carries TRBV5-4 and TRBJ2-5, with 8 bases fitting TRBD1. This CDR3 spans 15 amino acids. Germline V gene lookup returns CDR1 SGHNT and CDR2 YYREEE (reference sequence). The trim removed 0 bases at V and 4 bases at J, leaving 5 bases unmatched. DNA for the CDR3: TGTGCCAGCAGCTTGGCAGGCAGGGGGCTAGAGACCCAGTACTTC. Its translation: CASSLAGRGLETQYF.

The genes are TRBV11-2 and TRBJ2-5; 7 bases agree with TRBD1. Losses at the gene ends were 5 bases for V and 7 bases for J; bases not matched to a gene: 10. Germline assignment: CDR1 SGHAT and CDR2 FQNNGV. CDR3 length: 14 amino acids. The CDR3 nucleotides are TGTGCCAGCAGCACCGGGACAGTTCCAGGGACCCAGTACTTC. Protein product: CASSTGTVPGTQYF. The variable domain in full, with the rest retrieved from reference TRBV11-2 and TRBJ2-5, is EAGVAQSPRYKIIEKRQSVAFWCNPISGHATLYWYQQILGQGPKLLIQFQNNGVVDDSQLPKDRFSAERLKGVDSTLKIQPAKLEDSAVYLCASSTGTVPGTQYFGPGTRLLVL.

In its sample, this clone was seen once. The chain is built from TRBV7-2 and TRBJ2-7; D is perhaps TRBD2 (5 bases). CDR3 length: 14 amino acids. Trimming shortened V by 4 bases and J by 4 bases, and 14 bases separated the two germline ends. CDR1 is SGHTA, CDR2 FQGNSA, per germline. CDR3 bases: TGTGCCAGCAGCTCTCCCGAGGGCAGGTACGAGCAGTACTTC. Protein: CASSSPEGRYEQYF.

The CDR3 bases are TGTGCCAGCAGCCAGACCGGGACAGGCGGACTAGATGGCTACACCTTC. It translates to CASSQTGTGGLDGYTF. The rearrangement links TRBV4-2 to TRBJ1-2; 8 bases map to TRBD1. V lost 3 bases to trimming and J lost 6 bases; unmatched junction nucleotides: 12. The CDR3 is made up of 16 amino acids. Looked up from germline, CDR1 is LGHNA and CDR2 is YNFKEQ.

The rearrangement uses TRBV7-2 and TRBJ1-2; D perhaps matches TRBD1 (6 bases). The CDR3 is made up of 15 amino acids. Germline values: CDR1 SGHTA, CDR2 FQGNSA. Trimming took 6 bases from V and 2 from J, leaving 16 bases between them. CDR3 DNA: TGTGCCAGCAGGGACAGAAACCGGTTGAACTATGGCTACACCTTC. Translating gives CASRDRNRLNYGYTF. The full variable domain, completed using reference TRBV7-2 and TRBJ1-2, is GAGVSQSPSNKVTEKGKDVELRCDPISGHTALYWYRQSLGQGLEFLIYFQGNSAPDKSGLPSDRFSAERTGGSVSTLTIQRTQQEDSAVYLCASRDRNRLNYGYTFGSGTRLTVV.